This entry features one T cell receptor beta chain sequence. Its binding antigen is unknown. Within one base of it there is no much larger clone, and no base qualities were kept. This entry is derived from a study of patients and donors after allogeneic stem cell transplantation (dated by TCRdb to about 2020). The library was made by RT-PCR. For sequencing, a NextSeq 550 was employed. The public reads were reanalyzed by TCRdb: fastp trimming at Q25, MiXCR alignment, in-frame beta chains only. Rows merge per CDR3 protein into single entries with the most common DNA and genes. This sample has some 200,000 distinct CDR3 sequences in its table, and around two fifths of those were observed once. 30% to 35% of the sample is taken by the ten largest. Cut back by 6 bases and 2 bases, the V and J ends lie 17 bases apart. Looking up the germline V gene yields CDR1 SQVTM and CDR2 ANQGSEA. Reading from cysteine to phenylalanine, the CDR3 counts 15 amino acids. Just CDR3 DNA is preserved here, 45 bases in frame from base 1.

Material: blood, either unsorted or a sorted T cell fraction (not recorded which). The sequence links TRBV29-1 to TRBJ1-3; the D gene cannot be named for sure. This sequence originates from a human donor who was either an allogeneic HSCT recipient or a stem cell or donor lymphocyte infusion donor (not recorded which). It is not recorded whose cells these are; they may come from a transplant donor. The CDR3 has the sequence CSVSLNQVPGNTIYF. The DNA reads TGCAGCGTGTCACTGAACCAGGTCCCTGGAAACACCATATATTTT.